These 9 T cell receptor beta chains were sequenced from one sample in a study of shared T cell receptors in the human thymus. The method was immunoSEQ multiplex PCR; TCRdb's version includes in-frame clones alone and lacks a portion of them. The sample includes 700,000 or so clones, approximately 85% of them seen just once. Another study also made use of these data, one on human thymus T cells.

Sequencing used thymocytes. The receptors here all came from a girl under three years old with a congenital heart defect.

The chain combines TRBV4-3 with TRBJ1-1, with unresolved D. Trimming left V 4 bases short and J 3 bases short, with 21 bases between. This CDR3 comprises 17 residues. The germline CDR1 and CDR2 sequences are LGHNA and YSLEER. DNA of the CDR3: TGCGCCAGCAGCCCTCATGTCCCCGCGGGCCCCCACACTGAAGCTTTCTTT. Residues: CASSPHVPAGPHTEAFF.

The rearrangement links TRBV27 to TRBJ1-6, with TRBD1 as a possible D gene (6 bases). CDR3 size: 15 residues. The V end lost 1 base, the J end lost 8 bases, and 12 bases lay between the germline ends. CDR1 is MNHEY and CDR2 is SMNVEV in the germline V gene (reference sequence). Here the CDR3 reads CASSLWGGPHSPLHF. The CDR3 DNA follows: TGTGCCAGCAGTTTATGGGGGGGCCCCCATTCACCCCTCCACTTT.

The chain combines TRBV10-2 with TRBJ1-1; D is perhaps TRBD1 (5 bases). V lost 10 bases, J lost 1 base, and 10 bases lay in between. CDR1 and CDR2 (germline): WSHSY, SAAADI. The CDR3 sequence is 12 residues long. CDR3 protein: CATTDRNTEAFF. Here the CDR3 DNA reads TGCGCCACCACCGACAGGAACACTGAAGCTTTCTTT.

The chain employs TRBV7-9 and TRBJ2-5; D remains unclear. Trimming removed 5 bases at V and 7 bases at J, with 11 bases between. The germline V gene has CDR1 SEHNR and CDR2 FQNEAQ (reference sequence). The CDR3 is 12 amino acids. The CDR3 reads CASSPPPGTQYF. CDR3 DNA sequence: TGTGCCAGCAGCCCTCCTCCGGGGACCCAGTACTTC.

This clone was seen only once. The chain combines TRBV7-2 with TRBJ2-2, with TRBD2 matching over 11 bases. V lost 3 bases to trimming and J lost 2 bases; unmatched junction nucleotides: 5. Germline loops: CDR1 SGHTA, CDR2 FQGNSA. The CDR3 has 17 residues. CDR3 nucleotide sequence: TGTGCCAGCAGCTTGACCCTAGCGGGGGGAAACACCGGGGAGCTGTTTTTT. The encoded protein is CASSLTLAGGNTGELFF. The whole variable domain, remainder taken from reference TRBV7-2 and TRBJ2-2, is GAGVSQSPSNKVTEKGKDVELRCDPISGHTALYWYRQSLGQGLEFLIYFQGNSAPDKSGLPSDRFSAERTGGSVSTLTIQRTQQEDSAVYLCASSLTLAGGNTGELFFGEGSRLTVL.

The rearrangement links TRBV29-1 to TRBJ1-4; D uncertain. Germline V gene data show CDR1 as SQVTM and CDR2 as ANQGSEA. The CDR3 has 15 residues. V dropped 5 bases and J dropped 8 bases, with 21 bases sitting between them. CDR3 in DNA: TGCAGCGTTTCTGATCCGACGAGGACTCGAGAAAAACTGTTTTTT. Translation gives CSVSDPTRTREKLFF.

The rearrangement joins TRBV15 to TRBJ1-2, with TRBD1 matching over 10 bases. CDR3 length: 13 amino acids. V dropped 8 bases and J dropped 3; count of bases not matched to a gene: 3. Germline V CDR1 and CDR2: LNHNV, YYDKDF (reference sequence). CDR3 region: CATRQGADYGYTF. Written as DNA, the CDR3 is TGTGCCACCCGACAGGGGGCTGACTATGGCTACACCTTC.

The chain joins TRBV20-1 to TRBJ1-2, with D perhaps matching TRBD1 (5 bases). With 5 bases removed from V and 14 bases from J, the gap between germline ends came to 12 bases. The germline V gene has CDR1 DFQATT and CDR2 SNEGSKA (reference sequence). The CDR3 contains 9 residues. This CDR3 reads CSAGAEITF. The CDR3 nucleotides are TGCAGTGCTGGGGCGGAGATTACCTTC.

This clone was observed a handful of times. This CDR3 is CASSERPSGGADTQYF. In DNA form, the CDR3 reads TGTGCCAGCAGTGAACGACCTAGCGGGGGGGCAGATACGCAGTATTTT. The J gene is TRBJ2-3, the V gene TRBV2; TRBD2 matches 12 bases. V was pared by 2 bases and J by 4 bases, with 4 bases of the junction left unmatched. The length of the CDR3 is 16 residues. Germline values: CDR1 SNHLY, CDR2 FYNNEI.